This entry concerns a single T cell receptor (beta chain). Antigen: not known. Germline V gene sequence: CDR1 ENHRY, CDR2 SYGVKD. V was trimmed by 3 bases and J by 5 bases, leaving 14 bases between them. The CDR3 runs 14 residues. This record belongs to a study of radiotherapy plus CTLA-4 blockade in lung cancer. Study background: In roughly 17% of patients, objective responses were seen; roughly 28% had disease control. Broader study findings: Among reported predictors of response, early blood T cell clone dynamics with interferon-beta performed best. After treatment with radiotherapy plus ipilimumab, TCR clones that came from the tumor expanded in blood.

Here immunoSEQ multiplex PCR was the method, and the copy in TCRdb shows in-frame clones only, minus some. The top ten hold over 2.5% of the sample, which has 35,000 to 45,000 clones, roughly four fifths seen once. Sequencing used peripheral blood, obtained from a patient treated with radiotherapy plus ipilimumab. The V and J genes are TRBV10-3 and TRBJ2-7; tentative D call: TRBD2 (5 bases). This clonotype originated in a human donor with non-small cell lung cancer whose response to radiotherapy plus ipilimumab could not be evaluated. As DNA, the CDR3 is TGTGCCATCAGTGAACGGGGTAATACCGACGAGCAGTACTTC. Its translation: CAISERGNTDEQYF.